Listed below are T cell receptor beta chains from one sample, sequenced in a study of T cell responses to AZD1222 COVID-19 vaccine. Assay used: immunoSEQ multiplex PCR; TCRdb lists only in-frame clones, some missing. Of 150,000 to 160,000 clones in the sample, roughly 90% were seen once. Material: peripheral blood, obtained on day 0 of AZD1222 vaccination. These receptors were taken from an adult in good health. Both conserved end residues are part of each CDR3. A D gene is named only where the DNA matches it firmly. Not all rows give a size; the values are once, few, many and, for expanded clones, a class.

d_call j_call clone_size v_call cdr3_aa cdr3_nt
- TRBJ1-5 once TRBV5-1 CASSLAPGGNQPQHF TGCGCCAGCAGCTTGGCTCCCGGTGGCAATCAGCCCCAGCATTTT
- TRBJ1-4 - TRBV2 CASSIQGATNEKLFF TGTGCCAGCAGTATACAGGGTGCAACTAATGAAAAACTGTTTTTT
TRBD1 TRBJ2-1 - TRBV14 CASGKQGALGNEQFF TGTGCCAGCGGTAAACAGGGGGCTCTCGGCAATGAGCAGTTCTTC
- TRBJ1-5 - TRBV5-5 CASSLAPTGLSNQPQHF TGTGCCAGCAGCTTGGCCCCCACGGGTCTCAGCAATCAGCCCCAGCATTTT
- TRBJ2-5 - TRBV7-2 CASSPPGGAETQYF TGTGCCAGCAGCCCTCCGGGCGGGGCGGAGACCCAGTACTTC
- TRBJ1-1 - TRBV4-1 CASSQVSVTTEAFF TGCGCCAGCAGCCAAGTCTCGGTGACCACTGAAGCTTTCTTT
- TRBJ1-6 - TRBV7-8 CASSLGIQDNSPLHF TGTGCCAGCAGCTTAGGAATCCAGGATAATTCACCCCTCCACTTT
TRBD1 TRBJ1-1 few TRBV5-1 CASSLQGSSPEAFF TGCGCCAGCAGCTTACAGGGGAGTAGCCCTGAAGCTTTCTTT
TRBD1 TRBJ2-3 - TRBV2 CASSDGTGRTDTQYF TGTGCCAGCAGCGACGGGACAGGCCGCACAGATACGCAGTATTTT
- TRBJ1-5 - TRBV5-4 CASSLQGGQPQHF TGTGCCAGCAGCTTGCAGGGTGGCCAGCCCCAGCATTTT
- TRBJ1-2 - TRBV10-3 CAISESAGVGGYTF TGTGCCATCAGTGAGTCGGCGGGGGTTGGTGGCTACACCTTC
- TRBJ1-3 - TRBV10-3 CAISADRSGNTIYF TGTGCCATCAGTGCTGACCGCTCTGGAAACACCATATATTTT
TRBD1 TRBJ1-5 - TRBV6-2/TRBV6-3 CASSYSGTVISQPQHF TGTGCCAGCAGTTACTCCGGGACAGTTATCTCACAGCCCCAGCATTTT
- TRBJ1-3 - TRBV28 CASSTRRGSGNTIYF TGTGCCAGCAGTACCCGCCGAGGCTCTGGAAACACCATATATTTT
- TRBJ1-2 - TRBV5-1 CASSFQETDLGGYTF TGCGCCAGCAGCTTTCAGGAGACGGACCTTGGAGGCTACACCTTC
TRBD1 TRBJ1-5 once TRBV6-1 CASSEGAGGGNQPQHF TGTGCCAGCAGTGAAGGGGCAGGGGGCGGCAATCAGCCCCAGCATTTT
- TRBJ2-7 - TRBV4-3 CASSQDSVGARSYEQYF TGCGCCAGCAGCCAAGATTCGGTAGGGGCGAGGTCCTACGAGCAGTACTTC
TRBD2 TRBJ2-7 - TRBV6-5 CASRASGGYEQYF TGTGCCAGCAGAGCTAGCGGGGGGTACGAGCAGTACTTC
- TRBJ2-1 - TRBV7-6 CASSLQGSSYNEQFF TGTGCCAGCAGCTTACAGGGGAGCTCCTACAATGAGCAGTTCTTC
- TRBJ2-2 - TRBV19 CASTHQWGITNTGELFF TGTGCCAGTACCCACCAATGGGGAATAACTAACACCGGGGAGCTGTTTTTT
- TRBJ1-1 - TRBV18 CASSHQGTEAFF TGTGCCAGCTCCCATCAGGGCACCGAAGCTTTCTTT
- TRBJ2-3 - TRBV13 CASSLGMRSSTDTQYF TGTGCCAGCAGCTTAGGTATGAGGTCTAGCACAGATACGCAGTATTTT
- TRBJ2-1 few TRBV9 CASSVVAGGRNEQFF TGTGCCAGCAGCGTAGTGGCAGGTGGACGCAATGAGCAGTTCTTC
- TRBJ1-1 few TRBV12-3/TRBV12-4 CASSLQGNTEAFF TGTGCCAGCAGTCTGCAGGGGAACACTGAAGCTTTCTTT
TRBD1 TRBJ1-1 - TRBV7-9 CASSSSGTGSTEAFF TGTGCCAGCAGCTCTTCCGGGACAGGTTCCACTGAAGCTTTCTTT
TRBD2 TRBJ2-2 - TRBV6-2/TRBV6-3 CASSWASGGPNTGELFF TGTGCCAGCAGTTGGGCTAGCGGGGGCCCGAACACCGGGGAGCTGTTTTTT
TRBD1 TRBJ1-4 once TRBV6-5 CASSQMTGNEKLFF TGTGCCAGCAGCCAAATGACAGGGAACGAAAAACTGTTTTTT
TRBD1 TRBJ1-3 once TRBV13 CASSRTGTGNTIYF TGTGCCAGCAGCCGGACAGGCACTGGAAACACCATATATTTT
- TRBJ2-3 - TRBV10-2 CASSESGGSWDTQYF TGCGCCAGCAGTGAGTCGGGGGGCTCCTGGGATACGCAGTATTTT
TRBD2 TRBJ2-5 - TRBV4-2 CASSQDPAGGRETQYF TGTGCCAGCAGCCAAGATCCAGCGGGGGGGCGAGAGACCCAGTACTTC
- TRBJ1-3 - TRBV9 CASSGTDLLGNTIYF TGTGCCAGCAGCGGGACAGACTTGCTTGGAAACACCATATATTTT
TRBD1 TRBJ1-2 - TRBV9 CASSVDRGRGGDYGYTF TGTGCCAGCAGCGTAGACAGGGGAAGGGGTGGTGACTATGGCTACACCTTC
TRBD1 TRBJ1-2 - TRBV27 CASSLSWAGQHYGYTF TGTGCCAGCAGTTTATCGTGGGCGGGACAGCACTATGGCTACACCTTC
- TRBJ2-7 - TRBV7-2 CASSLVLGYYEQYF TGTGCCAGCAGCTTAGTTCTGGGATACTACGAGCAGTACTTC
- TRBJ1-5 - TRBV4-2 CASSKDLGGQPQHF TGTGCCAGCAGCAAGGACTTGGGGGGTCAGCCCCAGCATTTT
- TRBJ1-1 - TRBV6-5 CASRNGQENTEAFF TGTGCCAGCAGAAATGGACAAGAGAACACTGAAGCTTTCTTT
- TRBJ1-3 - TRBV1 CTSSPRADRGACGNTIYF TGCACCAGCAGCCCAAGGGCGGACAGGGGGGCCTGTGGAAACACCATATATTTT
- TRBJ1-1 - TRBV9 CASSPDPIMSTEAFF TGTGCCAGCAGCCCCGACCCGATAATGAGCACTGAAGCTTTCTTT
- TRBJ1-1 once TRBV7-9 CASSYGSNTEAFF TGTGCCAGCAGCTACGGTTCCAACACTGAAGCTTTCTTT
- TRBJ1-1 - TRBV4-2 CASSQDSAGNTEAFF TGTGCCAGCAGCCAAGACTCGGCAGGTAACACTGAAGCTTTCTTT
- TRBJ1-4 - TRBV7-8 CASSSSLATNEKLFF TGTGCCAGCAGCTCGAGCTTAGCAACTAATGAAAAACTGTTTTTT
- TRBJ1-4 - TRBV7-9 CASSQGGLDEKLFF TGTGCCAGCAGCCAAGGGGGGCTCGATGAAAAACTGTTTTTT